This paragraph reports one TCR beta chain. The data derive from a study of blood T cell repertoires in COVID-19. All recovered Cohort 3 donors got two negative PCRs, got clearance, or saw symptom resolution. The protocol was immunoSEQ multiplex PCR, while the TCRdb copy is restricted to in-frame clones and leaves out a portion. The sample holds almost 400,000 clones, over 85% seen once. This TCR derives from a woman aged 25 to 39 who had recovered from COVID-19. Sequencing was carried out using PBMCs or T cells enriched from blood (not recorded which).

This chain's CDR3 is CASSSPRVNGYTF. The CDR3 region has the DNA TGTGCCAGCAGCTCCCCTCGGGTCAATGGCTACACCTTC. This chain uses TRBV11-2 with TRBJ1-2, with unresolved D. Germline CDR1 reads SGHAT; CDR2 reads FQNNGV. The germline V and J ends were trimmed by 4 bases and 6 bases, with 12 bases remaining between them. The CDR3 length is 13 residues.